This TCR beta chain derives from a study of shared clonotypes between healthy human individuals. Profiled with immunoSEQ multiplex PCR; TCRdb holds only in-frame clones, not every one. In the table there are millions of clones, approximately 92% of which are singletons. Worth noting for this clone: Its cognate antigen is unknown.

Study conclusions and caveats: Generally, estimated richness proved larger in naive subsets than it did in memory subsets. A limitation of the genetic and exposure-history diversity represented arose from few donors.

This CDR3 has 15 residues. The V segment lost 4 bases and the J segment 7 bases; nucleotides outside the gene matches: 6. Germline loops: CDR1 MNHEY, CDR2 SMNVEV (reference sequence). The TCR was taken from a man between 18 and 29 years old in good health. Sequencing was done on a sample of naive CD4+ T cells sorted from blood. Subset: CD45RA+ positively selected. The chain is built from TRBV27 and TRBJ1-6; 8 bases fit TRBD1. The CDR3 here is CASSSYTGGNSPLHF. CDR3 nucleotides: TGTGCCAGCAGTTCCTATACAGGGGGGAATTCACCCCTCCACTTT.